This T cell receptor beta chain appears in the sequencing data of a study of T-cell memory formation after mild COVID-19. Study at large: TCR clusters were mostly donor specific.

The J segment lost 6 bases and the V segment lost 4 bases, leaving 11 bases of the junction unmatched. Germline V gene sequence: CDR1 LGHDT, CDR2 YNNKEL (reference sequence). The CDR3 runs 15 residues. Ten or more counts support this clonotype. With constant-segment primers, 5'RACE yielded cDNA libraries of TCR alpha and TCR beta that carried sample barcodes and UMIs. MiXCR, applied by TCRdb to the 5' RACE reads, yields one record per CDR3 protein. The table includes hundreds of thousands of distinct CDR3 sequences, around 15% detected once. Sequencing was performed on PBMCs or a T cell subset sorted from them (not recorded which). The sequence was collected from an adult woman who had mild COVID-19 (a few samples of this study predate the infection). Cell type and time point are not known. This chain connects TRBV3-1 to TRBJ1-2; the match to TRBD1 covers 7 bases. The CDR3 DNA reads as TGTGCCAGCAGCCCTTCCCCGACAGGGTTCAATGGCTACACCTTC. This codes for CASSPSPTGFNGYTF.